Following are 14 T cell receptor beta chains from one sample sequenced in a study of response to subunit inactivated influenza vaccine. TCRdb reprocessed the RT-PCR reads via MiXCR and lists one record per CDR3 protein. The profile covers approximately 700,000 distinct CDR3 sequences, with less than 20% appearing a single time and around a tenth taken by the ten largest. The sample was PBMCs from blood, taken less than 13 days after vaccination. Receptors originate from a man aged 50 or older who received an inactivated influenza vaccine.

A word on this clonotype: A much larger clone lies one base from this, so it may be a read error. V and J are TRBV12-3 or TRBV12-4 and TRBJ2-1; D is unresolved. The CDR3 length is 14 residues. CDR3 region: CDSRKSASYNEQFF. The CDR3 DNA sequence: TGTGACAGCAGGAAGTCGGCCTCCTACAATGAGCAGTTCTTC.

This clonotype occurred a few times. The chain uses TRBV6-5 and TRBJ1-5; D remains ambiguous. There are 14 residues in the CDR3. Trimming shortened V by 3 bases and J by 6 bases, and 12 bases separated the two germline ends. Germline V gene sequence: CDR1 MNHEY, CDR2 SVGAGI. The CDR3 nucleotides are TGTGCCAGCAGTTATGGCCAGAGGAGTCAGCCCCAGCATTTT. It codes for CASSYGQRSQPQHF.

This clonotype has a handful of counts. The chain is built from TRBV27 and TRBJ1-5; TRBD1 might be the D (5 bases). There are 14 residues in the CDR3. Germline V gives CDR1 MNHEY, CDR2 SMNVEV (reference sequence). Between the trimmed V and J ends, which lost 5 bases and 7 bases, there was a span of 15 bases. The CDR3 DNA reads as TGTGCCAGCAGTCAAGAGGGGTCTGGGCAGCCCCAGCATTTT. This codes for CASSQEGSGQPQHF.

The CDR3 DNA follows: TGTGCCAGGGCGGCCGGCAACTCCTACGAGCAGTACTTC. Its translation: CARAAGNSYEQYF. The chain links TRBV2 to TRBJ2-7; D is undetermined. CDR3 length: 13 amino acids. CDR1 and CDR2 (germline): SNHLY, FYNNEI. The V end was cut by 9 bases, the J end by 0 bases, with 12 bases between. Full variable domain (missing parts from reference TRBV2 and TRBJ2-7): EPEVTQTPSHQVTQMGQEVILRCVPISNHLYFYWYRQILGQKVEFLVSFYNNEISEKSEIFDDQFSVERPDGSNFTLKIRSTKLEDSAMYFCARAAGNSYEQYFGPGTRLTVT.

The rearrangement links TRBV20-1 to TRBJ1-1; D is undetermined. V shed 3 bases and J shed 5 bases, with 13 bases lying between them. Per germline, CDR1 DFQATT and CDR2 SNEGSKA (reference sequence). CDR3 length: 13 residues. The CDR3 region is CSASPRLGTEAFF. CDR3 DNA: TGCAGTGCTAGTCCTAGATTGGGTACTGAAGCTTTCTTT.

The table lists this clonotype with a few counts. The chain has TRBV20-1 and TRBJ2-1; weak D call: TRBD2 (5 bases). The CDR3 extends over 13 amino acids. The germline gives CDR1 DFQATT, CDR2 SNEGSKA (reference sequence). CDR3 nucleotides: TGCAGCGCTCACCGGGGAGTCTACAATGAGCAGTTCTTC. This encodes CSAHRGVYNEQFF.

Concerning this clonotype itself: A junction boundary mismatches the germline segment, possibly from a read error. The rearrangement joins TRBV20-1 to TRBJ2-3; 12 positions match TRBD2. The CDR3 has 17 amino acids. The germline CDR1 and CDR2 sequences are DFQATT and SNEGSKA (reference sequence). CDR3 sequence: CCARAGLAGGPSNTQYF. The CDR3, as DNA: TGCTGTGCTAGAGCTGGGCTAGCGGGAGGGCCTTCCAATACGCAGTATTTT.

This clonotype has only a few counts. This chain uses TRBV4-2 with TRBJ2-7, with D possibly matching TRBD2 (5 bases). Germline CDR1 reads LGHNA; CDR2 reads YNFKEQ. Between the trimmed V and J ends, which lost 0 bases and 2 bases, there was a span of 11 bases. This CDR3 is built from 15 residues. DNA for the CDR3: TGTGCCAGCAGCCAAGACCCAGCGGTCGCCTACGAGCAGTACTTC. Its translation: CASSQDPAVAYEQYF.

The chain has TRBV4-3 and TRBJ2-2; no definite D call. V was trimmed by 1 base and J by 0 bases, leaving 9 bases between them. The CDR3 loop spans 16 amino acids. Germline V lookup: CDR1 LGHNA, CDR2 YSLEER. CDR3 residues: CASSQAMITNTGELFF. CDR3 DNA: TGCGCCAGCAGCCAAGCGATGATAACGAACACCGGGGAGCTGTTTTTT.

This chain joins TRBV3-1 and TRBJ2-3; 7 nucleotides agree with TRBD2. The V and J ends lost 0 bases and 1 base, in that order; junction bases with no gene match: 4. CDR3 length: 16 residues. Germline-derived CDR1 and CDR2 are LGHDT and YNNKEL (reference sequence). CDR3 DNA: TGTGCCAGCAGCCAAGACCGGGACTACCGCACAGATACGCAGTATTTT. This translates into CASSQDRDYRTDTQYF.

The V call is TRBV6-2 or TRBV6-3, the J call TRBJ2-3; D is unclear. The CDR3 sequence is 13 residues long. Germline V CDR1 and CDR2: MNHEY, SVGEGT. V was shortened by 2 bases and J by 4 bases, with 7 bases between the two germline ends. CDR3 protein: CASSYRLPDTQYF. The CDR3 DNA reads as TGTGCCAGCAGTTACAGGCTTCCAGATACGCAGTATTTT.

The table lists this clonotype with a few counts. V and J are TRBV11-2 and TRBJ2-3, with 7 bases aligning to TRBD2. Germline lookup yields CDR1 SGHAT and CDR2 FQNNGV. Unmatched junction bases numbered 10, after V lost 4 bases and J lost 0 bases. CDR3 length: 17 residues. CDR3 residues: CASSSGRASGSTDTQYF. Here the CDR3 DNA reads TGTGCCAGCAGCTCAGGTCGGGCTAGCGGTAGCACAGATACGCAGTATTTT.

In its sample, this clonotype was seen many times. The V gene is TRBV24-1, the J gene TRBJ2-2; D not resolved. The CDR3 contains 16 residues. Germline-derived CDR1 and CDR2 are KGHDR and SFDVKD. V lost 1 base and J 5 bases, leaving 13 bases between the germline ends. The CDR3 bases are TGTGCCACCAGTGATTTCGGCTCTCGCGTGACCGGGGAGCTGTTTTTT. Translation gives CATSDFGSRVTGELFF.

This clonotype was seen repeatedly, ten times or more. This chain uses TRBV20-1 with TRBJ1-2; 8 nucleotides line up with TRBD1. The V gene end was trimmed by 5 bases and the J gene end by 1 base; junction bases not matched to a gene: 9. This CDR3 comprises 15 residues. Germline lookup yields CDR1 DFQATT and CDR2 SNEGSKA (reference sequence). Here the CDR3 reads CSAAPGQAFNYGYTF. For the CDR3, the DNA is TGCAGTGCTGCCCCGGGACAGGCTTTTAACTATGGCTACACCTTC.